Each of the 23 T cell receptor beta chains below was sequenced from the same sample in a study of CD8 T cells in ankylosing spondylitis. TCRdb reprocessed the 5' RACE reads with MiXCR, giving one entry per CDR3 protein. The sample has 150,000 to 200,000 distinct CDR3 sequences; over 10% are singletons. Material for sequencing was blood, either unsorted or a sorted T cell fraction (not recorded which). The origin of the receptors is a female donor with ankylosing spondylitis or in good health (not recorded which).

Of note for this clonotype: This could be a read error, since a much larger clone is one nucleotide away. For the CDR3, the DNA is TGCGCCAGAAGCCAAGGGAACGGGAGGACAGATACGCAGTATTTT. Encoded protein: CARSQGNGRTDTQYF. The gene calls are TRBV4-3 and TRBJ2-3; 7 nucleotides align to TRBD2. CDR1 and CDR2 (germline): LGHNA, YSLEER. The CDR3 has 15 residues.

As for this clonotype: This may come from a read error, since a much larger clone is one base off. The chain joins TRBV6-2 or TRBV6-3 to TRBJ1-1; D possibly corresponds to TRBD1 (6 bases). The CDR3 totals 14 residues. Germline CDR1 and CDR2: MNHEY and SVGEGT. The CDR3 sequence is CSSDRPGLNTEAFF. The CDR3 DNA is TGTTCCAGCGACAGGCCAGGGCTGAACACTGAAGCTTTCTTT.

The chain uses TRBV24-1 and TRBJ1-5, with TRBD1 matching 9 bases. V lost 3 bases, J lost 0 bases, and 17 bases stayed unmatched. The CDR3 length is 21 residues. Germline-derived CDR1 and CDR2 are KGHDR and SFDVKD. The CDR3 DNA reads as TGTGCCACCAGTGATCTATGCTCCGGGACAGGGATCTCTTATAGCAATCAGCCCCAGCATTTT. It specifies CATSDLCSGTGISYSNQPQHF.

In regard to this clonotype: Sequence at one end of the junction differs from germline and may be a read error. This chain links TRBV20-1 with TRBJ2-1, with a weak D call TRBD2 (6 bases). Germline assignment: CDR1 DFQATT and CDR2 SNEGSKA (reference sequence). There are 15 residues in the CDR3. The CDR3 here is CCARDAKRAYNEQFF. DNA for the CDR3: TGCTGTGCTAGAGATGCGAAGCGGGCCTACAATGAGCAGTTCTTC.

This clonotype was detected a few times. This rearrangement joins TRBV5-5 to TRBJ2-5; maybe TRBD1 (5 bases). Trimming cost V 0 bases and J 2 bases, with 11 bases left between them. The CDR3 is made up of 15 amino acids. Germline CDR1 and CDR2: SGHKS and YYEKEE (reference sequence). The CDR3 bases are TGTGCCAGCAGCTTGGGGCAGGGCGTACAAGAGACCCAGTACTTC. This sequence encodes CASSLGQGVQETQYF.

This clonotype has ten or more counts. J is TRBJ2-7 and V is TRBV12-3 or TRBV12-4; 8 bases are a match to TRBD1. The V and J ends lost 3 bases and 1 base, in that order; junction bases with no gene match: 8. The length of the CDR3 is 16 residues. The CDR3 DNA follows: TGTGCCAGCAGTTTTCAGGGGGCGAAGGGATCCTACGAGCAGTACTTC. Amino acids: CASSFQGAKGSYEQYF.

This clonotype was seen ten or more times. The chain carries TRBV21-1 and TRBJ2-2; the table's D call, TRBD2, was not checked against the DNA. TRBV21-1 is a pseudogene segment. This CDR3 spans 17 amino acids. CDR3: CASSKAGPSGDTGELFF. As DNA, the CDR3 is TGTGCCAGCAGCAAAGCAGGGCCTAGCGGGGACACCGGGGAGCTGTTTTTT.

This clonotype was seen more than once but under ten times. This rearrangement joins TRBV12-3 or TRBV12-4 to TRBJ2-3; D is unresolved. The V end lost 0 bases, the J end lost 4 bases, and 8 bases lay between the germline ends. The CDR3 is 14 amino acids. The CDR3 DNA sequence: TGTGCCAGCAGTTTAGCGGGTCCCGCAGATACGCAGTATTTT. As protein: CASSLAGPADTQYF.

To note about this clonotype: Just one base apart from a much larger clone, this may be a read error. V is TRBV20-1 and J is TRBJ1-1; D gene ambiguous. V lost 3 bases and J lost 0, with 8 bases in between. This CDR3 region has 13 residues. Germline V gives CDR1 DFQATT, CDR2 SNEGSKA (reference sequence). CDR3 region: CSASGSVNTEAFF. The CDR3, as DNA: TGCAGTGCTAGTGGGTCTGTGAACACTGAAGCTTTCTTT.

This chain connects TRBV4-3 to TRBJ1-2, with 9 positions matching TRBD1. Germline CDR1 and CDR2: LGHNA and YSLEER. V trimming: 4 bases; J trimming: 0 bases; junction bases outside the gene matches: 3. CDR3 length equals 15 residues. CDR3 bases: TGCGCCAGCAGCCCGAGGACAGGGGCTAACTATGGCTACACCTTC. It specifies CASSPRTGANYGYTF.

Written as DNA, the CDR3 is TGTGCCAGCAGTGGTAATCCCCTGGACCCAGACTACGAGCAGTACTTC. Translation gives CASSGNPLDPDYEQYF. The chain employs TRBV6-2 or TRBV6-3 and TRBJ2-7; D is unclear. This CDR3 has 16 amino acids. The germline gives CDR1 MNHEY, CDR2 SVGEGT. Trimming cost V 5 bases and J 3 bases, with 20 bases left between them.

This clonotype turned up a few times. V gene TRBV4-2 combines with J gene TRBJ2-7; no clear D. V was trimmed by 4 bases and J by 7 bases, leaving 14 bases between them. The CDR3 covers 13 residues. Germline CDR1 reads LGHNA; CDR2 reads YNFKEQ. The CDR3 DNA follows: TGTGCCAGCAGCCCCCGAGGCTGGGCGGAGCAGTACTTC. This encodes CASSPRGWAEQYF.

This clonotype has a handful of counts. The junction shows a germline mismatch at one end, possibly a read error. The rearrangement uses TRBV5-1 and TRBJ2-7; D unresolved. This CDR3 has 14 amino acids. Germline assignment: CDR1 SGHRS and CDR2 YFSETQ. The CDR3 DNA reads TGCGCCAGCAGCCTACCGACGTTATCCTGCGAGCAGTACTTC. Its protein is CASSLPTLSCEQYF.

This clonotype was seen repeatedly, ten times or more. The chain combines TRBV28 with TRBJ2-7; 7 bases align to TRBD2. Germline V CDR1 and CDR2: MDHEN, SYDVKM. V trimming: 3 bases; J trimming: 2 bases; junction bases outside the gene matches: 4. The CDR3 runs to 14 residues. CDR3: CASSLGGKAYEQYF. The DNA for the CDR3 is TGTGCCAGCAGTTTGGGAGGGAAGGCCTACGAGCAGTACTTC.

This clonotype was counted ten times or more. The CDR3 loop reads CASKLAGVGNEQFF. DNA for the CDR3: TGTGCCAGCAAACTAGCGGGAGTCGGCAATGAGCAGTTCTTC. This sequence joins TRBV12-3 or TRBV12-4 and TRBJ2-1, with 11 positions matching TRBD2. The CDR3 covers 14 residues. V shed 7 bases and J 6 bases; nucleotides not matched to a gene: 5.

Ten or more counts support this clonotype. The DNA of the CDR3 is TGTGCCAGCAGGGAATCATTGATCCACAATGAGCAGTTCTTC. It encodes CASRESLIHNEQFF. This rearrangement joins TRBV28 to TRBJ2-1; D gene unclear. Germline CDR1 MDHEN, CDR2 SYDVKM. The length of the CDR3 is 14 residues. Between the trimmed V and J ends, which lost 6 bases and 5 bases, there was a span of 14 bases.

This clonotype was counted many times. The chain couples TRBV20-1 to TRBJ1-1; no reliable D call. The CDR3 extends over 13 amino acids. V lost 4 bases and J lost 0, with 9 bases in between. Germline CDR1 is DFQATT and CDR2 is SNEGSKA (reference sequence). The CDR3 protein is CSAMADMNTEAFF. The CDR3 nucleotides are TGCAGTGCTATGGCAGACATGAACACTGAAGCTTTCTTT.

This clonotype came up a few times. The V gene is TRBV7-2, the J gene TRBJ2-1; 13 bases agree with TRBD2. The CDR3 extends over 16 amino acids. Germline V gives CDR1 SGHTA, CDR2 FQGNSA. J gave up 6 bases and V 3 bases, and 5 bases lay outside the gene matches. The CDR3 DNA reads as TGTGCCAGCAGCTTTATTAGGACTAGCGGGAGCAATGAGCAGTTCTTC. This sequence encodes CASSFIRTSGSNEQFF.

This clonotype was seen many times. The chain couples TRBV7-2 to TRBJ1-4; 7 nucleotides line up with TRBD1. From germline, CDR1 is SGHTA and CDR2 FQGNSA. The CDR3 spans 17 residues. The V gene end was trimmed by 0 bases and the J gene end by 4 bases; junction bases not matched to a gene: 8. Written as DNA, the CDR3 is TGTGCCAGCAGCTTAGCCGCTTTTGGACAGGATAATGAAAAACTGTTTTTT. It codes for CASSLAAFGQDNEKLFF.

This clonotype was observed at least ten times. This chain joins TRBV6-2 or TRBV6-3 and TRBJ1-5; TRBD1 agrees at 9 bases. The V and J ends lost 6 bases and 5 bases, in that order; junction bases with no gene match: 8. In germline, CDR1 is MNHEY, CDR2 SVGEGT. This CDR3 contains 15 residues. The CDR3 DNA sequence: TGTGCCAGCAGCCCCGGGACAGGGATCCATCAGCCCCAGCATTTT. It yields the protein CASSPGTGIHQPQHF.

This clonotype was picked up many times. This chain connects TRBV12-3 or TRBV12-4 to TRBJ1-2; maybe TRBD1 (5 bases). Trimming removed 5 bases at V and 8 bases at J, with 15 bases between. This CDR3 has 13 amino acids. CDR3 coding DNA: TGTGCCAGCAGTCCGACGGGGACGCGGGGCTACACCTTC. Encoded protein: CASSPTGTRGYTF.

On this clonotype itself: A much larger clone lies a single base off, so this may be a read error. This chain joins TRBV7-2 and TRBJ2-6; TRBD1 is a possible D gene (5 bases). The CDR3 is 18 amino acids. The germline CDR1 and CDR2 sequences are SGHTA and FQGNSA. The CDR3 loop reads CASSLARLLGSGANILTF. In nucleotides, the CDR3 is TGTGCCAGCAGCTTAGCGCGATTATTAGGCTCTGGGGCCAACATCCTGACTTTC.

The V gene is TRBV5-6, the J gene TRBJ1-2, with no clear D. The CDR3 loop spans 15 amino acids. Trimming removed 0 bases at V and 2 bases at J, with 11 bases between. Germline assignment: CDR1 SGHDT and CDR2 YYEEEE. The CDR3 DNA reads as TGTGCCAGCAGCTTGGGGATTGGTTCGAACTATGGCTACACCTTC. It translates to CASSLGIGSNYGYTF.